Judged by abundance, the clone carrying this T cell receptor (beta chain) is medium-sized. Its matching antigen is unknown. This record comes from a study of spatial heterogeneity in lung cancer. Study conclusions and caveats: Counts that tracked tumor mutation counts were those of expanded intratumoral alpha and beta TCRs.

Time point described: sample taken at primary tumor resection. A single record per CDR3 protein comes from TCRdb applying MiXCR to the 5' RACE reads. The sample lists 2,500 to 3,000 distinct CDR3 sequences; around 12% were seen once. CDR1 is SQVTM, CDR2 ANQGSEA, per germline. This CDR3 region has 13 residues. Trimming removed 7 bases from V and 3 bases from J; junction bases left unmatched: 4. The chain has TRBV29-1 and TRBJ2-5, with TRBD2 matching 11 bases. This receptor was obtained from a male donor with early-stage non-small cell lung cancer. Specimen: lung tumor tissue, collected at surgery. CDR3 protein: CSAPGLAEETQYF. As DNA, the CDR3 is TGCAGCGCTCCGGGACTAGCGGAAGAGACCCAGTACTTC.